This T cell receptor (beta chain) was retrieved from a study of blood T cell repertoires in COVID-19. The data were produced by immunoSEQ multiplex PCR, yet TCRdb's version contains in-frame clones alone and is incomplete. The data show over 40,000 clones, with 65% to 90% seen just once and around 8% held by the top ten. With 3 bases removed from V and 6 bases from J, the gap between germline ends came to 8 bases. Germline CDR1 LNHDA, CDR2 SQIVND (reference sequence). The CDR3 totals 13 residues. The sequenced sample was peripheral blood. The chain links TRBV19 to TRBJ2-2, with D uncertain. The TCR originated in a human donor in a cohort sampled during active COVID-19. CDR3 loop: CASSMFIPGELFF. CDR3 DNA: TGTGCCAGTAGTATGTTTATCCCCGGGGAGCTGTTTTTT.